A selection of T cell receptor beta chains follows, all from one sample in a study of T cells after yellow fever vaccination. TCRdb called the 5' RACE reads again in MiXCR, with one record for every CDR3 protein. Here the sample spans 350,000 to 450,000 distinct CDR3 sequences, around a sixth being singletons. Sample: PBMCs, taken before the yellow fever booster vaccination. The source is a man aged 18 to 29 who received the YFV17D yellow fever vaccine. Both conserved end residues are part of each CDR3. The D gene is left open where the match is weak. Only part of the rows carry a size: once, few, many, or a class if the clone is expanded.

V	J	D	size	CDR3	DNA
TRBV6-6	TRBJ2-1	.	.	CASSYRRGSYNEQFF	TGTGCCAGCAGTTACCGGCGGGGATCTTACAATGAGCAGTTCTTC
TRBV7-2	TRBJ2-2	.	.	CASSPGRGMGPGELFF	TGTGCCAGCAGCCCGGGGAGGGGGATGGGCCCCGGGGAGCTGTTTTTT
TRBV18	TRBJ2-5	.	.	CASSPQGRQETQYF	TGTGCCAGCTCACCACAGGGGCGTCAAGAGACCCAGTACTTC
TRBV2	TRBJ2-1	TRBD1	.	CASSDEGARYNEQFF	TGTGCCAGCAGTGACGAGGGGGCCCGCTACAATGAGCAGTTCTTC
TRBV5-1	TRBJ2-6	TRBD2	few	CASSQAGGSFSGANVLTF	TGCGCCAGCAGTCAAGCGGGGGGTTCCTTCTCTGGGGCCAACGTCCTGACTTTC
TRBV20-1	TRBJ2-1	.	.	CSARAFGSYNEQFF	TGCAGCGCTAGGGCTTTCGGCTCCTACAATGAGCAGTTCTTC
TRBV6-1	TRBJ2-3	TRBD1	.	CASRNRGLTDTQYF	TGTGCCAGCAGAAACAGGGGGCTGACAGATACGCAGTATTTT
TRBV7-2	TRBJ1-5	.	.	CASSFLGDSNQPQHF	TGTGCCAGCAGCTTTTTAGGAGATAGCAATCAGCCCCAGCATTTT
TRBV7-9	TRBJ2-1	.	.	CASSSPRRAREQFF	TGTGCCAGCAGCTCCCCCCGCAGGGCTCGTGAGCAGTTCTTC
TRBV9	TRBJ2-3	TRBD1	.	CASSVGDRDPDTQYF	TGTGCCAGCAGCGTAGGGGACAGGGATCCAGATACGCAGTATTTT
TRBV12-3/TRBV12-4	TRBJ2-2	.	.	CASSWSKHTGELFF	TGTGCCAGCAGTTGGAGCAAGCACACCGGGGAGCTGTTTTTT
TRBV10-3	TRBJ1-6	.	.	CAIKVGKNSPLHF	TGTGCCATCAAGGTCGGCAAGAATTCACCCCTCCACTTT
TRBV20-1	TRBJ2-7	.	many	CSASGRGVEQYF	TGCAGTGCTAGCGGACGGGGAGTAGAGCAGTACTTC
TRBV7-9	TRBJ2-7	.	few	CASSLSLEQYF	TGTGCCAGCAGCTTGTCCCTAGAGCAGTACTTC
TRBV20-1	TRBJ1-2	TRBD1	few	CSASNRGGYTF	TGCAGTGCTAGTAACAGGGGAGGCTACACCTTC
TRBV12-3/TRBV12-4	TRBJ2-1	TRBD1	.	CASSPPGQTPFEFF	TGTGCCAGCAGTCCTCCGGGACAGACCCCTTTCGAGTTCTTC
TRBV4-3	TRBJ2-7	TRBD2	.	CASSRNGGAYEQYF	TGCGCCAGCAGCCGGAACGGGGGGGCATACGAGCAGTACTTC
TRBV29-1	TRBJ1-4	.	once	CSVGVAYNEKLFF	TGCAGCGTTGGGGTCGCTTATAATGAAAAACTGTTTTTT
TRBV4-2	TRBJ2-1	TRBD2	many	CASSQDADGGFNEQFF	TGTGCCAGCAGCCAAGATGCAGACGGGGGGTTCAATGAGCAGTTCTTC
TRBV2	TRBJ1-4	.	.	CASSEGSEKLFF	TGTGCCAGCAGTGAAGGTAGTGAAAAACTGTTTTTT
TRBV7-9	TRBJ2-3	.	few	CASSLLDTSTDTQYF	TGTGCCAGCAGCTTATTAGATACTAGCACAGATACGCAGTATTTT
TRBV14	TRBJ1-2	.	many	CASSRGSYGYTF	TGTGCCAGCAGCCGGGGGTCATATGGCTACACCTTC
TRBV4-1	TRBJ2-4	TRBD2	few	CASSQGSLAGPAPPKNIQYF	TGCGCCAGCAGCCAAGGTTCACTAGCGGGACCCGCCCCGCCCAAAAACATTCAGTACTTC
TRBV9	TRBJ2-2	.	.	CASSPRTVNTGELFF	TGTGCCAGCAGCCCCCGGACTGTGAACACCGGGGAGCTGTTTTTT
TRBV6-2/TRBV6-3	TRBJ2-1	TRBD2	few	CASTARGVSYNEQFF	TGTGCCAGCACCGCGCGGGGGGTCTCCTACAATGAGCAGTTCTTC